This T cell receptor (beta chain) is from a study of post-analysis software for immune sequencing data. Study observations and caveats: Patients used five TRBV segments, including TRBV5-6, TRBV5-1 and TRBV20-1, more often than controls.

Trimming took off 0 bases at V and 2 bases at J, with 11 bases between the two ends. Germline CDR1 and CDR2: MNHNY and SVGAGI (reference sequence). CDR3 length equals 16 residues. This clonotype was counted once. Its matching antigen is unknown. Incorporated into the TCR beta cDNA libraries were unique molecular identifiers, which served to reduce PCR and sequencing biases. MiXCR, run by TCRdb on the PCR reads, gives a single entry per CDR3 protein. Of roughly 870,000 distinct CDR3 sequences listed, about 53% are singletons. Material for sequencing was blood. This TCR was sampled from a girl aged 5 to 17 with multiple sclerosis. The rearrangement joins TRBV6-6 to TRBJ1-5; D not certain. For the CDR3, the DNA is TGTGCCAGCAGTTACTCGAGGGCAGTGGGCAATCAGCCCCAGCATTTT. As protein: CASSYSRAVGNQPQHF.